This TCR beta chain was documented in a study of T cells after posttransplantation cyclophosphamide. Findings and caveats of the study: Recipient CMV seropositivity and CMV reactivation strongly tracked TRB clonality.

Only in-frame clones appear in the TCRdb table, and some are missing; sequencing was by immunoSEQ multiplex PCR. The sample carries 8,000 to 9,500 clones, about 90% recorded once. The CDR3 is made up of 15 amino acids. Trimming pared 3 bases from V and 2 bases from J, leaving 14 bases between. The V gene's germline CDR1 is GTSNPN and CDR2 SVGIG (reference sequence). Cyclophosphamide on days +3 and +4 followed busulfan-fludarabine conditioning and a marrow graft. Turning to this clone: Its antigen is still unknown.

The sequence was obtained from a female patient aged 50 to 65 who received an allogeneic stem cell transplant from a related donor, was CMV-positive, and had no GVHD. Some of the T cells may derive from the graft donor. V gene TRBV30 combines with J gene TRBJ2-1; tentative D call: TRBD2 (6 bases). The specimen was CD4+ T cells sorted from blood, collected around 1,500 days after allogeneic stem cell transplant with posttransplant cyclophosphamide. The CDR3 region has the DNA TGTGCCTGGAGCCGGGGTAGCGGAGCCTACAATGAGCAGTTCTTC. This gives the protein CAWSRGSGAYNEQFF.